This T cell receptor beta chain was captured in a study of blood T cells in healthy people across ages (dated by TCRdb to the mid-2010s). Broadly, across the study: In model experiments, template switching captured about one uniquely barcoded TCR beta cDNA molecule for every two T cells. To avoid experimental bias, donors of different ages were spread randomly across the sequencing lanes. The donors were split into four age groups: young (average 16 years), middle-aged (roughly 39), aged (approximately 60) and long-lived (approximately 80). Using deep sequencing normalized with unique cDNA molecular identifiers, the study measured how TCR beta repertoire diversity changes with age. For two donors (one aged 18 to 29 and one aged 80 or older), the study analyzed two additional independent replicas of 1 million unique cDNA reads from the same blood draw.

The library was prepared using 5' RACE. Sequencing took place on an Illumina HiSeq 2500. A second PCR of 7 to 11 cycles was run with a J-beta primer mix and a sample-barcoded 5' primer. A unique molecular identifier was introduced onto each TCR beta cDNA molecule by a template-switch 5' adaptor carrying 12 random nucleotides. Each sample yielded at least 3 million CDR3-containing paired-end reads. The Mint cDNA synthesis kit, primed by a TRBC-specific oligonucleotide, was used to synthesize first-strand cDNA from all RNA. After uracil-DNA glycosylase treatment, a first 18-cycle PCR used universal primers M1SS and BC2_uni_R on all cDNA. Regarding the original processing steps: Normalization of each sample was performed by random selection of 1 million high-quality reads, each carrying a distinct molecular identifier. Reads with shared molecular identifiers were discarded instead of being binned into consensus sequences. MiTCR, with a Q25 quality threshold and the strictest error-elimination algorithm, was used for CDR3 identification, clonotype clustering and error correction. A nonparametric unseen species model with Euler transformation was used to estimate lower-bound total TCR beta diversity. TCRdb trimmed public reads at Q25 via fastp, called clones via MiXCR and kept in-frame beta chains. Each CDR3 protein appears once, grouped with its most common genes and DNA. TCRdb, not the original authors, processed these V and J calls. This sample lists about 290,000 distinct CDR3 sequences; 27% were detected once. Around 29% of the sample belongs to the ten largest clones.

Donors were a few dozen systemically healthy Caucasian individuals from Russia aged roughly 6 to 95 years. Each donor gave 8 to 10 milliliters of peripheral blood, collected into EDTA-treated Vacutainer tubes. PBMCs were isolated by Ficoll-Paque density-gradient centrifugation, with at least 6 million obtained per sample. Trizol reagent was used to extract total RNA from PBMCs, with at least 5 micrograms per sample. Naive CD45RAhigh/CD27high T cell percentages were measured by flow cytometry on a PBMC aliquot from every donor. Comments on this clonotype: Its antigen remains undetermined. No much larger clone exists at a distance of one base, and base qualities are not known.

CDR3 length: 13 amino acids, cysteine to phenylalanine. This entry keeps only the CDR3 DNA: 39 bases, framed from base 1. CDR1 SNHLY and CDR2 FYNNEI are derived from the germline V gene. Overall study outcomes, separate from this receptor: Bulk unsorted PBMC profiling prevented conclusive comparison of naive and antigen-experienced compartments. Donor CMV infection status was unknown, potentially confounding age-related changes in expanded clonotypes. The long-lived group showed more naive CD4+ T cells, fewer expanded clones and increased TCR diversity than the aged group, suggesting age selection. Estimates of total diversity based on one million sequenced T cells were regarded as lower bounds and as underestimates. There was a strong correlation between observed TCR beta diversity and the percentage of naive T cells measured by flow cytometry. As age increased, observed TCR beta diversity per million T cells dropped in a roughly linear way, and a significant reduction was already evident by age 40.

The specimen was blood. The chain uses TRBV2 and TRBJ2-1; the D segment could be TRBD1, given 5 matching bases. The last part of the DNA fits TRBJ2-5 better; the J call may be wrong. This TCR derives from a woman in her 70s in good health. The CDR3 reads as follows: CASTVPRAGTQYF. The sequence in DNA is TGTGCCAGCACTGTCCCCAGGGCAGGGACCCAGTACTTC.